What follows are 2 T cell receptor beta chains derived from one specimen sequenced in a study of T cells in Graves' hyperthyroidism and ophthalmopathy. TCR beta CDR3 sequences were amplified from RNA transcripts. First-round RT-PCR of the TCR CDR3 relied on the HTBI primer set. Each CDR3 protein is one row after TCRdb ran MiXCR on the multiplex PCR reads. The sample holds some 360,000 distinct CDR3 sequences, approximately 15% seen once. The sample comprised blood. The receptors here all came from a woman aged 60-75 years with Graves' hyperthyroidism.

This clonotype was detected many times. The V gene is TRBV12-3 or TRBV12-4, the J gene TRBJ1-2; D is perhaps TRBD1 (5 bases). The CDR3 has 15 residues. Trimming pared 4 bases from V and 14 bases from J, leaving 26 bases between. The chain's CDR3 is CASSSDRDGLYGSTF. CDR3 sequence (DNA): TGTGCCAGCAGTTCTGACCGGGACGGACTCTATGGGTCAACCTTC.

The chain is built from TRBV4-1 and TRBJ2-7, with D maybe TRBD2 (6 bases). The CDR3 has 16 residues. V gave up 0 bases and J gave up 0 bases, with 12 bases separating them. The germline V gene has CDR1 MGHRA and CDR2 YSYEKL. The CDR3 loop is CASSQDLGRGSYEQYF. CDR3 DNA: TGCGCCAGCAGCCAAGATCTCGGGCGGGGCTCCTACGAGCAGTACTTC.